This T cell receptor beta chain was identified during a study of tissue T cells after allogeneic stem cell transplantation. TCRdb's copy holds only in-frame clones and misses some; the assay was immunoSEQ multiplex PCR. Seen here are around 9,100 clones, about 61% observed once, and the top ten hold under 20%. The CDR3 is 14 amino acids. The germline V gene has CDR1 MGHRA and CDR2 YSYEKL. Trimming removed 1 base from V and 7 bases from J, with 13 bases in between. This rearrangement joins TRBV4-1 to TRBJ1-1; D is unclear. This sequence was found in a female donor over 55 with lung cancer. The sample consisted of tissue from the jejunum, taken at autopsy. CDR3 residues: CASSQAVMIGEAFF. The CDR3 DNA reads TGCGCCAGCAGCCAAGCTGTTATGATAGGTGAAGCTTTCTTT.